This passage covers 26 T cell receptor beta chains from one sample sequenced in a study of blood T cell repertoires in COVID-19. TCRdb keeps only in-frame clones here, not all; method: immunoSEQ multiplex PCR. The sample has 130,000 to 150,000 clones, approximately 80% seen once. Input material: peripheral blood. The receptors come from a human donor in a cohort sampled during active COVID-19.

The chain joins TRBV9 to TRBJ2-3, with 7 bases lining up with TRBD2. Per the germline V gene, CDR1 is SGDLS and CDR2 is YYNGEE. The junction had 11 bases not matched to a gene; V was cut back by 1 base and J by 3 bases. The CDR3 covers 17 residues. DNA of the CDR3: TGTGCCAGCAGCGTACGGGGCGGCGGGGGAAGGACAGATACGCAGTATTTT. Encoded protein: CASSVRGGGGRTDTQYF. Full variable domain (missing parts from reference TRBV9 and TRBJ2-3): DSGVTQTPKHLITATGQRVTLRCSPRSGDLSVYWYQQSLDQGLQFLIQYYNGEERAKGNILERFSAQQFPDLHSELNLSSLELGDSALYFCASSVRGGGGRTDTQYFGPGTRLTVL.

The V call is TRBV19, the J call TRBJ1-6; TRBD1 agrees at 8 bases. This CDR3 region has 16 residues. Germline V gene data show CDR1 as LNHDA and CDR2 as SQIVND (reference sequence). The J segment lost 9 bases and the V segment lost 7 bases, leaving 14 bases of the junction unmatched. The CDR3 region has the DNA TGTGCCAGTACCGAACGGACAGGGACCGACCTTTCACCCCTCCACTTT. It translates to CASTERTGTDLSPLHF. The full variable domain, rest sourced from reference TRBV19 and TRBJ1-6, is DGGITQSPKYLFRKEGQNVTLSCEQNLNHDAMYWYRQDPGQGLRLIYYSQIVNDFQKGDIAEGYSVSREKKESFPLTVTSAQKNPTAFYLCASTERTGTDLSPLHFGNGTRLTVT.

The chain is built from TRBV7-2 and TRBJ2-1; the match to TRBD1 covers 9 bases. Germline V gene data show CDR1 as SGHTA and CDR2 as FQGNSA. Germline trimming cut 5 bases from V and 12 bases from J; bases unmatched to any gene: 11. The CDR3 loop spans 14 amino acids. This CDR3 is CASSQGQGLGGQFF. In DNA, the CDR3 is TGTGCCAGCAGCCAGGGACAGGGTCTCGGCGGGCAGTTCTTC.

The V gene is TRBV5-1, the J gene TRBJ1-1, with D hard to call. The CDR3 consists of 15 residues. In germline, CDR1 is SGHRS, CDR2 YFSETQ. V lost 3 bases to trimming and J lost 1 base, with 13 bases between them. The CDR3 sequence is CASSSTVIKNTEAFF. As DNA, the CDR3 is TGCGCCAGCAGCTCTACAGTAATAAAGAACACTGAAGCTTTCTTT.

This clone was observed once. The rearrangement links TRBV6-5 to TRBJ1-2; 9 nucleotides agree with TRBD1. The V gene's germline CDR1 is MNHEY and CDR2 SVGAGI. The CDR3 has 13 residues. V trimming: 7 bases; J trimming: 5 bases; junction bases outside the gene matches: 5. CDR3 coding DNA: TGTGCCAGCACCAGGACAGGGGATTATGGCTACACCTTC. Its translation is CASTRTGDYGYTF.

This sequence joins TRBV4-1 and TRBJ2-4; 9 bases fit TRBD2. Looked up from germline, CDR1 is MGHRA and CDR2 is YSYEKL. The CDR3 spans 15 residues. V lost 4 bases and J lost 6; bases outside the gene matches: 7. The CDR3 bases are TGCGCCAGCAGCCGGCCCGGAGCGGGGGGAAACATTCAGTACTTC. Protein: CASSRPGAGGNIQYF.

This CDR3 is CASSQGARLEKLFF. Written as DNA, the CDR3 is TGCGCCAGCAGCCAGGGGGCTAGGTTGGAAAAACTGTTTTTT. The V and J genes are TRBV5-1 and TRBJ1-4; TRBD1 agrees at 8 bases. The V segment lost 4 bases and the J segment 8 bases; nucleotides outside the gene matches: 7. Germline V CDR1 and CDR2: SGHRS, YFSETQ. The CDR3 runs 14 residues.

V gene TRBV9 combines with J gene TRBJ2-1; TRBD2 matches at 8 bases. V shed 2 bases and J 4 bases; nucleotides not matched to a gene: 5. The CDR3 spans 15 residues. Per germline, CDR1 SGDLS and CDR2 YYNGEE. The CDR3 DNA follows: TGTGCCAGCAGCGTTGAGATAGCGGGGTACAATGAGCAGTTCTTC. Protein: CASSVEIAGYNEQFF. The full variable domain, rest sourced from reference TRBV9 and TRBJ2-1, is DSGVTQTPKHLITATGQRVTLRCSPRSGDLSVYWYQQSLDQGLQFLIQYYNGEERAKGNILERFSAQQFPDLHSELNLSSLELGDSALYFCASSVEIAGYNEQFFGPGTRLTVL.

V gene TRBV11-3 combines with J gene TRBJ2-1; D gene ambiguous. The CDR3 loop spans 15 amino acids. The V gene's germline CDR1 is SGHNT and CDR2 YENEEA. V lost 1 base to trimming and J lost 3 bases, with 10 bases between them. The CDR3 nucleotides are TGTGCCAGCAGCTTAGCAGGAACCCGCTACAATGAGCAGTTCTTC. As protein: CASSLAGTRYNEQFF.

The gene calls are TRBV10-3 and TRBJ2-2; 12 bases agree with TRBD2. There are 19 residues in the CDR3. V shed 5 bases and J 4 bases; nucleotides not matched to a gene: 14. The germline gives CDR1 ENHRY, CDR2 SYGVKD. CDR3 in amino acids: CAISPLASGGASGTGELFF. DNA of the CDR3: TGTGCCATCAGTCCTCTGGCTAGCGGGGGGGCCAGTGGCACCGGGGAGCTGTTTTTT.

The V gene is TRBV7-3, the J gene TRBJ2-1; TRBD2 matches at 12 bases. This CDR3 is built from 17 residues. Germline CDR1 SGHTA, CDR2 FQGTGA. The V segment lost 4 bases and the J segment 4 bases; nucleotides outside the gene matches: 8. This chain's CDR3 is CASSSSAGLAGYNEQFF. The CDR3 DNA is TGTGCCAGCAGCTCCTCTGCGGGACTAGCGGGTTACAATGAGCAGTTCTTC.

The chain recombines TRBV28 with TRBJ1-1; tentatively, D is TRBD1 (5 bases). The CDR3 is 10 residues long. Germline-derived CDR1 and CDR2 are MDHEN and SYDVKM. Between the trimmed V and J ends, which lost 6 bases and 11 bases, there was a span of 10 bases. CDR3 sequence reads: CASRAGRAFF. The CDR3 bases are TGTGCCAGCAGAGCAGGGCGGGCTTTCTTT.

This clone has only a few counts. The chain has TRBV5-1 and TRBJ1-2; weak D call: TRBD1 (6 bases). Trimming cost V 8 bases and J 4 bases, with 12 bases left between them. The germline V gene encodes CDR1 SGHRS and CDR2 YFSETQ. This CDR3 contains 12 residues. The CDR3 sequence is CARRTGTYGYTF. The CDR3 DNA is TGCGCCAGAAGAACAGGGACCTATGGCTACACCTTC.

V is TRBV6-6 and J is TRBJ2-1, with TRBD2 matching over 11 bases. The trim removed 7 bases at V and 3 bases at J, leaving 5 bases unmatched. Germline CDR1 is MNHNY and CDR2 is SVGAGI (reference sequence). The CDR3 is made up of 15 amino acids. The DNA for the CDR3 is TGTGCCAGCATCCGACTAGCGGGGTACTACAATGAGCAGTTCTTC. As protein: CASIRLAGYYNEQFF.

The chain joins TRBV5-6 to TRBJ2-4; a possible D gene is TRBD1 (6 bases). CDR1 and CDR2 from the germline V gene are SGHDT and YYEEEE. This CDR3 has 15 amino acids. The germline V and J ends were trimmed by 3 bases and 7 bases, with 17 bases remaining between them. CDR3 sequence: CASSSVTGDPNIQYF. The CDR3, as DNA: TGTGCCAGCAGCTCCGTGACAGGAGATCCGAACATTCAGTACTTC.

This chain links TRBV20-1 with TRBJ1-1; 8 bases agree with TRBD1. Germline V gene lookup returns CDR1 DFQATT and CDR2 SNEGSKA (reference sequence). V trimming: 3 bases; J trimming: 2 bases; junction bases outside the gene matches: 14. The CDR3 spans 17 residues. CDR3 sequence: CSASSFQGALENTEAFF. Here the CDR3 DNA reads TGCAGTGCTAGTTCCTTTCAGGGGGCGTTGGAAAACACTGAAGCTTTCTTT.

This chain connects TRBV6-2 or TRBV6-3 to TRBJ1-2; D uncertain. The CDR3 covers 16 residues. The germline gives CDR1 MNHEY, CDR2 SVGEGT. Trimming removed 6 bases at V and 10 bases at J, with 27 bases between. CDR3 in amino acids: CASSPSPPRWKSAYTF. The CDR3 bases are TGTGCCAGCAGCCCCTCCCCGCCAAGATGGAAGAGCGCCTACACCTTC.

V gene TRBV7-3 combines with J gene TRBJ2-5; 8 positions agree with TRBD2. The CDR3 covers 13 residues. The V segment lost 5 bases and the J segment 7 bases; nucleotides outside the gene matches: 6. From germline, CDR1 is SGHTA and CDR2 FQGTGA. The CDR3: CASSTGLAGTQYF. CDR3 coding DNA: TGTGCCAGCAGCACCGGACTAGCAGGGACCCAGTACTTC. The entire variable domain, with the rest obtained from reference TRBV7-3 and TRBJ2-5, is as follows: GAGVSQTPSNKVTEKGKYVELRCDPISGHTALYWYRQSLGQGPEFLIYFQGTGAADDSGLPNDRFFAVRPEGSVSTLKIQRTERGDSAVYLCASSTGLAGTQYFGPGTRLLVL.

The chain links TRBV5-4 to TRBJ1-1; TRBD1 matches 9 bases. J was trimmed by 5 bases and V by 4 bases; bases with no gene match: 9. Germline V lookup: CDR1 SGHNT, CDR2 YYREEE (reference sequence). This CDR3 has 15 amino acids. CDR3 protein: CASSVPGQGRTEAFF. In DNA, the CDR3 is TGTGCCAGCAGCGTTCCGGGACAGGGTCGGACTGAAGCTTTCTTT.

The chain uses TRBV3-1 (or the pseudogene TRBV3-2) and TRBJ1-5; 7 bases fit TRBD1. Germline V lookup: CDR1 LGHDT, CDR2 YNNKEL (reference sequence). This CDR3 comprises 15 residues. V shed 5 bases, J shed 0 bases, and the junction held 4 bases outside the gene matches. The CDR3 here is CASSSGTASNQPQHF. The CDR3 DNA reads TGTGCCAGCAGCTCGGGGACAGCTAGCAATCAGCCCCAGCATTTT.

V usage is TRBV25-1 and J usage is TRBJ2-7, with a possible D match to TRBD2 (6 bases). This CDR3 has 12 residues. Deletions cut 5 bases from V and 1 base from J, with 6 bases between. Germline V lookup: CDR1 MGHDK, CDR2 SYGVNS. The CDR3 DNA sequence: TGTGCCAGCAGTCGGGAGTCCTACGAGCAGTACTTC. Residues: CASSRESYEQYF.

A remark on this clone: Other DNA sequences in the same sample also yield this CDR3. The rearrangement uses TRBV5-4 and TRBJ2-5, with 7 nucleotides matching TRBD1. The CDR3 spans 14 residues. Per germline, CDR1 SGHNT and CDR2 YYREEE (reference sequence). J lost 1 base, V lost 0 bases, and 0 bases had no gene match. Written as DNA, the CDR3 is TGTGCCAGCAGCTTGGGACAGGGCCAAGAGACCCAGTACTTC. Residues: CASSLGQGQETQYF.

This chain connects TRBV28 to TRBJ1-6, with D maybe TRBD1 (5 bases). V lost 2 bases, J lost 7 bases, and 21 bases lay in between. CDR1 MDHEN and CDR2 SYDVKM come from the germline V gene. This CDR3 contains 18 residues. The CDR3 coding sequence is TGTGCCAGCAGTTTAACACAGGACCCAGGCTCTGTGAATTCACCCCTCCACTTT. Its protein is CASSLTQDPGSVNSPLHF.

V is TRBV15 and J is TRBJ1-6; possibly TRBD1 for D (6 bases). This CDR3 spans 15 amino acids. V shed 0 bases and J shed 7 bases, with 10 bases lying between them. Germline V gene lookup returns CDR1 LNHNV and CDR2 YYDKDF (reference sequence). As DNA, the CDR3 is TGTGCCACCAGCAGAGAGAGGGGGGGGAATTCACCCCTCCACTTT. Translated, it gives CATSRERGGNSPLHF. The entire variable domain, with the rest obtained from reference TRBV15 and TRBJ1-6, is as follows: DAMVIQNPRYQVTQFGKPVTLSCSQTLNHNVMYWYQQKSSQAPKLLFHYYDKDFNNEADTPDNFQSRRPNTSFCFLDIRSPGLGDTAMYLCATSRERGGNSPLHFGNGTRLTVT.

The genes are TRBV6-2 or TRBV6-3 and TRBJ1-1; 7 bases align to TRBD1. The CDR3 covers 17 residues. The V segment lost 2 bases and the J segment 1 base; nucleotides outside the gene matches: 10. Germline loops: CDR1 MNHEY, CDR2 SVGEGT. The CDR3 DNA follows: TGTGCCAGCAGTTACCCTAACAGGGGCGGTGGGAACACTGAAGCTTTCTTT. It specifies CASSYPNRGGGNTEAFF.

The gene calls are TRBV7-8 and TRBJ2-3; weak D call: TRBD1 (5 bases). Germline V lookup: CDR1 SGHVS, CDR2 FQNEAQ. Trimming pared 4 bases from V and 6 bases from J, leaving 14 bases between. The length of the CDR3 is 14 residues. CDR3 DNA: TGTGCCAGCAGCTCACGGCAGGGTTCGGATACGCAGTATTTT. It translates to CASSSRQGSDTQYF.